Many counts were recorded for the clone carrying this TCR beta chain. This sample was taken from a study of regulatory T cells in long-lasting Graves disease. The sample's time point: newly diagnosed GD, antithyroid drugs for less than 3 months. The TCR library was made from RNA that had been extracted from PBMCs in TRIzol. American Thyroid Association guidelines served as the basis for diagnosing Graves' disease. Patients were from an endocrinology department in Xi'an, China. The germline CDR1 and CDR2 sequences are MNHEY and SVGEGT. V was shortened by 2 bases and J by 5 bases, with 12 bases between the two germline ends. The CDR3 is made up of 14 amino acids. Researchers made TCR beta libraries by using iRepertoire HTBI primers and running Arm-PCR on CDR3 regions. TCRdb reanalysed the multiplex PCR reads using MiXCR and keeps one entry per CDR3 protein. The sample has hundreds of thousands of distinct CDR3 sequences, over 15% seen once; the top ten hold just under 30%.

These same data were also listed under a study on T cells in Graves' hyperthyroidism and ophthalmopathy. In that study: Carried out on the TCR CDR3, a first-round RT-PCR used the HTBI primer set.

This TCR was recovered from a man aged 40-49 years with Graves disease. The sequences come from peripheral blood mononuclear cells (PBMCs), collected at new diagnosis, from a patient treated with antithyroid drugs. V gene TRBV6-2 or TRBV6-3 combines with J gene TRBJ2-5, with D tentatively TRBD1 (6 bases). The CDR3 nucleotides read TGTGCCAGCAGTTACCGGACAGTTTCGGAGACCCAGTACTTC. This codes for CASSYRTVSETQYF.